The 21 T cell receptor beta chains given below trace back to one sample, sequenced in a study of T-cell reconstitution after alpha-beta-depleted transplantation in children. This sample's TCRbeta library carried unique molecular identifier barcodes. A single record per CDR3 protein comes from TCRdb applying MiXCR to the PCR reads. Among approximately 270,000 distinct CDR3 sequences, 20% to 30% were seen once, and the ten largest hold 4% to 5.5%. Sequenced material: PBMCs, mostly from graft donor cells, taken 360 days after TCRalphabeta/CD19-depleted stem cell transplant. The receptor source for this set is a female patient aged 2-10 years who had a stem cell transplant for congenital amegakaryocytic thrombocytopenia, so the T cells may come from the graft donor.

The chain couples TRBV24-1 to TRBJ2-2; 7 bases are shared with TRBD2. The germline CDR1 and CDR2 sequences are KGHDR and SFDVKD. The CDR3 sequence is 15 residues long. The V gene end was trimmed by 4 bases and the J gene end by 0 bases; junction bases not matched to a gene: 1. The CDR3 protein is CATSDTSANTGELFF. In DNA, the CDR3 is TGTGCCACCAGTGACACTAGCGCGAACACCGGGGAGCTGTTTTTT.

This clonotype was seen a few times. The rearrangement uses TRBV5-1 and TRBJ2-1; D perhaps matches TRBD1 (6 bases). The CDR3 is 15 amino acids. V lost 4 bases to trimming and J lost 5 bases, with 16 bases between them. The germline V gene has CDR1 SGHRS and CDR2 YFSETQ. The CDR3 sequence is CASSNRITGNNEQFF. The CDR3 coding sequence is TGCGCCAGCAGCAATAGGATAACAGGGAACAATGAGCAGTTCTTC.

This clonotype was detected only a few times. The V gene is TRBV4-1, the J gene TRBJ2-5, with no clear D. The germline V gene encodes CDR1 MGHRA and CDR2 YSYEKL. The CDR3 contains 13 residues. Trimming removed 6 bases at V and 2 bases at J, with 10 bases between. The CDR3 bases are TGCGCCAGCAGGTACCGATATCAAGAGACCCAGTACTTC. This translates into CASRYRYQETQYF.

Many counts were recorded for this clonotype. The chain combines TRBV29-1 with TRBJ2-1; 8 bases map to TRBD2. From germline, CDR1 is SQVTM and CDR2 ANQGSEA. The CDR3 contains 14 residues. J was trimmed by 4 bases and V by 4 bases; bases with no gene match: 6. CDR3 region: CSVVQRGPYNEQFF. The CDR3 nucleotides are TGCAGCGTTGTTCAGCGGGGGCCATACAATGAGCAGTTCTTC.

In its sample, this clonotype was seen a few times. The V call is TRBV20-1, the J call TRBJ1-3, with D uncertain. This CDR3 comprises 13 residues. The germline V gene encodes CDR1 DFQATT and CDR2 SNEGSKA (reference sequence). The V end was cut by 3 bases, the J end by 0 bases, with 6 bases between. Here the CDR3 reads CSARYISGNTIYF. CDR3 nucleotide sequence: TGCAGTGCTAGGTACATCTCTGGAAACACCATATATTTT.

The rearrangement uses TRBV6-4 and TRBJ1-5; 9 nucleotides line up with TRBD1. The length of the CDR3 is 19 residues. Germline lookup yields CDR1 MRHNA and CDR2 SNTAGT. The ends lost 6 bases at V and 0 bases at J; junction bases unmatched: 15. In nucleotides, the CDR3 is TGTGCCAGCAGAGATCGCCCGGGACAGGGACCCTATAGCAATCAGCCCCAGCATTTT. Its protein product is CASRDRPGQGPYSNQPQHF.

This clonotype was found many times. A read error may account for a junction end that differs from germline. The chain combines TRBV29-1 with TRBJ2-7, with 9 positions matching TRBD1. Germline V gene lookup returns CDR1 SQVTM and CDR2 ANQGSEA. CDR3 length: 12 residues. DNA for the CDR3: TGTAACAGGGGGCTTTTCTCCTACGAGCAGTACTTC. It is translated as CNRGLFSYEQYF.

The DNA for the CDR3 is TGTGCCACCAGCACAGTTTCGGGGAATGAGCAGTTCTTC. Protein sequence: CATSTVSGNEQFF. The chain combines TRBV15 with TRBJ2-1, with D possibly TRBD2 on 5 matching bases. CDR1 and CDR2 (germline): LNHNV, YYDKDF (reference sequence). The CDR3 has 13 amino acids. The V gene lost 4 bases and the J gene lost 7 bases, with 11 bases spanning the gap.

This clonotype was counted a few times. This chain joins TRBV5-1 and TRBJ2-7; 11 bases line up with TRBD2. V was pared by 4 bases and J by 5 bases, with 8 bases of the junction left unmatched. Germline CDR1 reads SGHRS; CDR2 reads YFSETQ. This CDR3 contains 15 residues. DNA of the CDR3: TGCGCCAGCAGCCCAAAGACTAGCGGGAACAACGAGCAGTACTTC. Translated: CASSPKTSGNNEQYF.

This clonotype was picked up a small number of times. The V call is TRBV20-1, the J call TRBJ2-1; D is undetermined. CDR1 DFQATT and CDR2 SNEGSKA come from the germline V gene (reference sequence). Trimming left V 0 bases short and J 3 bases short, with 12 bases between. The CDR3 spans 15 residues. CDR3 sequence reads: CSARDTLGNYNEQFF. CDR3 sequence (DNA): TGCAGTGCTAGAGATACCCTAGGCAACTACAATGAGCAGTTCTTC.

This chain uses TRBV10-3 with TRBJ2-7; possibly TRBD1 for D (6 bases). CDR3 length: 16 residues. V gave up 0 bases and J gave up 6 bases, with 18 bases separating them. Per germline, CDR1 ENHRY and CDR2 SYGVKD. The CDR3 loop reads CAISESGTPDASEQYF. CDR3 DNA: TGTGCCATCAGTGAGTCCGGGACACCCGATGCCAGCGAGCAGTACTTC.

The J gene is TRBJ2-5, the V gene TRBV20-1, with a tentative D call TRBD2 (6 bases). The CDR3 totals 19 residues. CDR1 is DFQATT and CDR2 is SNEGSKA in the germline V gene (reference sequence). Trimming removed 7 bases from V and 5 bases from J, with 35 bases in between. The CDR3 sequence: CSGASPGSLSGRIEETQYF. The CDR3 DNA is TGCAGTGGAGCTTCTCCGGGATCGCTATCCGGGAGAATCGAGGAGACCCAGTACTTC.

The CDR3 is CASSLPRQFRQTGANVLTF. The CDR3 DNA sequence: TGTGCCAGCAGTCTCCCCAGGCAATTCAGGCAGACTGGGGCCAACGTCCTGACTTTC. The chain links TRBV27 to TRBJ2-6, with D uncertain. From germline, CDR1 is MNHEY and CDR2 SMNVEV (reference sequence). The CDR3 has 19 amino acids. Trimming took off 5 bases at V and 2 bases at J, with 22 bases between the two ends.

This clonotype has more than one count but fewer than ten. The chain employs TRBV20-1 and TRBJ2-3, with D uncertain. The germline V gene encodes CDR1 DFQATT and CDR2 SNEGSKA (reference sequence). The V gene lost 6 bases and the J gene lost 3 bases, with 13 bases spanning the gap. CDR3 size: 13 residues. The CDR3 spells CSAIVGSTDTQYF. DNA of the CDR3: TGCAGTGCCATAGTGGGCTCAACAGATACGCAGTATTTT.

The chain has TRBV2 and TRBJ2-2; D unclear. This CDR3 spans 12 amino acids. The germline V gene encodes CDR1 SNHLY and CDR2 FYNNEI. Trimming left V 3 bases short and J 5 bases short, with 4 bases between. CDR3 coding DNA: TGTGCCAGCAGTGACCGGACCGGGGAGCTGTTTTTT. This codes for CASSDRTGELFF.

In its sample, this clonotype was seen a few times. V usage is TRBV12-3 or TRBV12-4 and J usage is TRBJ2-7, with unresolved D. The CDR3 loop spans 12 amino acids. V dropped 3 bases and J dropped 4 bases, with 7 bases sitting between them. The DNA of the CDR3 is TGTGCCAGCAGTTTGTTCCGATACGAGCAGTACTTC. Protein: CASSLFRYEQYF.

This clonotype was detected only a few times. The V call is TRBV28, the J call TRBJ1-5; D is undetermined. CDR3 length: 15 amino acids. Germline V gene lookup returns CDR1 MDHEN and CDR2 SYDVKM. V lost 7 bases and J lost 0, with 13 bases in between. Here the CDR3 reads CASTLRTASNQPQHF. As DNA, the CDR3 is TGTGCCAGCACCTTAAGGACTGCTAGCAATCAGCCCCAGCATTTT.

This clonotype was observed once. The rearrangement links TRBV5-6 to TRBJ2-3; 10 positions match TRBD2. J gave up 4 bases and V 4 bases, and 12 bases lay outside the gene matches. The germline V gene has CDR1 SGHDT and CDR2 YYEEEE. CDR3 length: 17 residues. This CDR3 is CASSRPGTSDCADTQYF. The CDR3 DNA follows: TGTGCCAGCAGCCGTCCCGGGACTAGCGACTGTGCAGATACGCAGTATTTT.

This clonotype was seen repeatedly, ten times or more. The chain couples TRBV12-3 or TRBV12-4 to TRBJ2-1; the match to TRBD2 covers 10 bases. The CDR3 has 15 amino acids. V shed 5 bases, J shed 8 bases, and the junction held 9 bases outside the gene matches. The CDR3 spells CASSPSGGAIHEQFF. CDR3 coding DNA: TGTGCCAGCAGTCCAAGCGGGGGGGCAATCCATGAGCAGTTCTTC.

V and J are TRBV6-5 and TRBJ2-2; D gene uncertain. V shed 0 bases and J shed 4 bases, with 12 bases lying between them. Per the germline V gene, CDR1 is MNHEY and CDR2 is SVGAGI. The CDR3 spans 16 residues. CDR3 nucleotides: TGTGCCAGCAGTTACTCGATCCCCGGGTTCACCGGGGAGCTGTTTTTT. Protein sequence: CASSYSIPGFTGELFF.

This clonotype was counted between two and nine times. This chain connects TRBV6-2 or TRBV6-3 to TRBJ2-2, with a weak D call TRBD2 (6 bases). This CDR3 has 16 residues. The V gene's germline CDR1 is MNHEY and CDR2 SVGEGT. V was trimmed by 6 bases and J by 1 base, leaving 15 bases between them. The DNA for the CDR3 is TGTGCCAGCAGCCACCCCGGGACTCGGAACACCGGGGAGCTGTTTTTT. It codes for CASSHPGTRNTGELFF.